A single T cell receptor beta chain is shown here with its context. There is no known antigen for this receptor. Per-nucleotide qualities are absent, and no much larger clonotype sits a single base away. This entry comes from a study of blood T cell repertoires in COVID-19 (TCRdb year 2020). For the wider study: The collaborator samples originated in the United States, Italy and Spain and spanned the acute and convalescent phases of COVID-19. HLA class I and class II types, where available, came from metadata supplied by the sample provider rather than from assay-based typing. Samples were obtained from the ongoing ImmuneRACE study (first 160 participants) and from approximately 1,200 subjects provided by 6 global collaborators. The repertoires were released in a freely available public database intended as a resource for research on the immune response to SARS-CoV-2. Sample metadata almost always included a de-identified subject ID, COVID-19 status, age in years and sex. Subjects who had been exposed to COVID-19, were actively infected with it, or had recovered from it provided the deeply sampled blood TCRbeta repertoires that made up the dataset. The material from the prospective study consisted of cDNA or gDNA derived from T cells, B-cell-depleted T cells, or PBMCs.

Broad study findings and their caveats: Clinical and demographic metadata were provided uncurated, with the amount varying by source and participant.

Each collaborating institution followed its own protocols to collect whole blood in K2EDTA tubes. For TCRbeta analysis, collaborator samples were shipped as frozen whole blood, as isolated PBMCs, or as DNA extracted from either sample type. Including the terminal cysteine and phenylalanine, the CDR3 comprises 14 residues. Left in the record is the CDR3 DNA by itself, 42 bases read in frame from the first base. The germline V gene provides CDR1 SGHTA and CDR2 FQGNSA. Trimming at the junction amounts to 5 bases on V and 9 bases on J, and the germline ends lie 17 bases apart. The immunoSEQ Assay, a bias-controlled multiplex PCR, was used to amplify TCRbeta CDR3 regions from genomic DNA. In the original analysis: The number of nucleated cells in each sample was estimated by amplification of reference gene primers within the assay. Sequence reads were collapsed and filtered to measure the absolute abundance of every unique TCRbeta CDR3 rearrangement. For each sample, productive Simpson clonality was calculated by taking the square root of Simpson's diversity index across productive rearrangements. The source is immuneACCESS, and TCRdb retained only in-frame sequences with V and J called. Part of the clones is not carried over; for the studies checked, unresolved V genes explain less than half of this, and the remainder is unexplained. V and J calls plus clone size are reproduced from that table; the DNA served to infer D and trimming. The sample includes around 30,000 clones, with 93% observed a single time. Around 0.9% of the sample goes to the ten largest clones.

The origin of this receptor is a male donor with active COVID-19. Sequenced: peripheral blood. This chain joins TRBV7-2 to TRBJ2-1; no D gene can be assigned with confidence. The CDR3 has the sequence CASSLQVSGGEQFF. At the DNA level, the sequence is TGTGCCAGCAGCCTCCAAGTGTCCGGCGGTGAGCAGTTCTTC.